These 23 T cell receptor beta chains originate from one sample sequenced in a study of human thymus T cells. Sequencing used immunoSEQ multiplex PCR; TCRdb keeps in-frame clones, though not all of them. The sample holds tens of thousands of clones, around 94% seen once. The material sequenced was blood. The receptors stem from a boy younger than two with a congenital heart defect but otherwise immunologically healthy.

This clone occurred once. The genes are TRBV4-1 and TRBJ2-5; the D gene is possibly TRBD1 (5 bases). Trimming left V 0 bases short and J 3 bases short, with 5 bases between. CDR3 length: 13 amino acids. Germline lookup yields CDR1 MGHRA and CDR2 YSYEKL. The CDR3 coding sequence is TGCGCCAGCAGCCAAGACAGGGAAGAGACCCAGTACTTC. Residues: CASSQDREETQYF.

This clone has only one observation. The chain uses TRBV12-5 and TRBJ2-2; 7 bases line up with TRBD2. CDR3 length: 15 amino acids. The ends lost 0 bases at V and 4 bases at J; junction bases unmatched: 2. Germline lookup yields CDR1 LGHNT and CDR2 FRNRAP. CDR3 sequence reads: CASGLVAGSTGELFF. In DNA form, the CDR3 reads TGTGCTAGTGGTTTGGTAGCGGGGAGCACCGGGGAGCTGTTTTTT.

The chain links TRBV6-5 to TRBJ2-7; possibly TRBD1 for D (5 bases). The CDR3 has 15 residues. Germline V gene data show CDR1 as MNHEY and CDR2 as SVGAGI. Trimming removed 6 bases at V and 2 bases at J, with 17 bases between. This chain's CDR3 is CASSPDSLGPYEQYF. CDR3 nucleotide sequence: TGTGCCAGCAGCCCCGACAGCCTGGGCCCCTACGAGCAGTACTTC.

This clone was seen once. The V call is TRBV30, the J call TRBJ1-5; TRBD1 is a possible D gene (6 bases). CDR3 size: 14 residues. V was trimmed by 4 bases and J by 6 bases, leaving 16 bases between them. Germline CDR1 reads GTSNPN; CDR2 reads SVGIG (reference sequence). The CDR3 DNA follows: TGTGCCTGGAAGGATCGGGGGGCAGGTCAGCCCCAGCATTTT. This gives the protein CAWKDRGAGQPQHF.

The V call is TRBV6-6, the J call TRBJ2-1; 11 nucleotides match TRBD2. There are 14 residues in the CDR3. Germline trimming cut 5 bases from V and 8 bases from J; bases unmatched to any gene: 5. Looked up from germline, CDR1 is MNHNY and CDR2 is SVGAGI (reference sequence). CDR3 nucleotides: TGTGCCAGCAGTCTCTTAGCGGGGGGGGATGAGCAGTTCTTC. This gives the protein CASSLLAGGDEQFF.

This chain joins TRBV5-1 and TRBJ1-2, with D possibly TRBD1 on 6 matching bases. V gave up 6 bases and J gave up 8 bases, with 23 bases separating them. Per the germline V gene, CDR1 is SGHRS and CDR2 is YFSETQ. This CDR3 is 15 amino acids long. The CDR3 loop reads CASTRVGGGENGYTF. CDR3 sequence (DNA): TGCGCCAGCACCCGAGTTGGGGGCGGGGAGAACGGCTACACCTTC.

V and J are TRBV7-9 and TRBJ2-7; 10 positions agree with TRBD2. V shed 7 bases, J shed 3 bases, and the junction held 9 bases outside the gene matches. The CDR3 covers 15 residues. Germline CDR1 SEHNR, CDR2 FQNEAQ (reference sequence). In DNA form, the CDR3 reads TGTGCCAGCACCCCCGGACTAGCGGCAATCTACGAGCAGTACTTC. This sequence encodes CASTPGLAAIYEQYF.

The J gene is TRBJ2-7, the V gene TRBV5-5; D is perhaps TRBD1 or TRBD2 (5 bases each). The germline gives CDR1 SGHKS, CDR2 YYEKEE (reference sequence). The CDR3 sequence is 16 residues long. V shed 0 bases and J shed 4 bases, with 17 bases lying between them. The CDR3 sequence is CASSLDASRGPYEQYF. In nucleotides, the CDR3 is TGTGCCAGCAGCTTGGATGCATCCCGGGGACCTTACGAGCAGTACTTC.

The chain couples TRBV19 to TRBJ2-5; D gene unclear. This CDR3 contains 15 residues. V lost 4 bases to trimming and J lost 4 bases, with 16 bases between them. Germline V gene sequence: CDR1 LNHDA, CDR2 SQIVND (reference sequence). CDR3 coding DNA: TGTGCCAGTAGTAAGGGTTTTTTGATGTCAGAGACCCAGTACTTC. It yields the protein CASSKGFLMSETQYF.

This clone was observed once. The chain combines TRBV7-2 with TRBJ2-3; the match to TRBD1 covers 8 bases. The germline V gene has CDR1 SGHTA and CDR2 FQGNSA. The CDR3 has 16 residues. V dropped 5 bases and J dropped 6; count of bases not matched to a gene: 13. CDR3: CASSARTGTGGDTQYF. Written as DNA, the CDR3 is TGTGCCAGCAGCGCACGGACCGGGACAGGAGGGGATACGCAGTATTTT.

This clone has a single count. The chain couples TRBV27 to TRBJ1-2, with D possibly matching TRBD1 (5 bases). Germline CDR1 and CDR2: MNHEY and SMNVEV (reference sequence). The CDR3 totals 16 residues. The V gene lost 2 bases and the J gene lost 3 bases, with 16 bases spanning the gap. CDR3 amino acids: CASSLTPTGTYYGYTF. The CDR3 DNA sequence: TGTGCCAGCAGTTTAACCCCTACAGGAACCTACTATGGCTACACCTTC.

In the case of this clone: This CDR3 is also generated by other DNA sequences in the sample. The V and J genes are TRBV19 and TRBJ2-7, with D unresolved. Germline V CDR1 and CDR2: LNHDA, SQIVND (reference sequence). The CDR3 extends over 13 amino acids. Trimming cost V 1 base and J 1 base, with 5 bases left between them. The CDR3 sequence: CASSIGGSYEQYF. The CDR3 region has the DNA TGTGCCAGTAGTATAGGGGGATCCTACGAGCAGTACTTC.

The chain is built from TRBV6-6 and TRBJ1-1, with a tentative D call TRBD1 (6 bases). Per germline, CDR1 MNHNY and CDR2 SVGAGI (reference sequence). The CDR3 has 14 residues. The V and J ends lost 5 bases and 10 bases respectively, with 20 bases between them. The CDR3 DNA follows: TGTGCCAGCAGTACGAACAGGGAGGGAAGGGGAGCTTTCTTT. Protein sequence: CASSTNREGRGAFF.

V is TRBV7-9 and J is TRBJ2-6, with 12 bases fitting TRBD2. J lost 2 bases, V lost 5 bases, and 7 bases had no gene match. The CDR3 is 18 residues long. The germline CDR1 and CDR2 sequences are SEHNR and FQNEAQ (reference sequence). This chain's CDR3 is CASSPTSGRQAGANVLTF. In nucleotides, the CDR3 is TGTGCCAGCAGCCCCACTAGCGGGAGGCAGGCTGGGGCCAACGTCCTGACTTTC.

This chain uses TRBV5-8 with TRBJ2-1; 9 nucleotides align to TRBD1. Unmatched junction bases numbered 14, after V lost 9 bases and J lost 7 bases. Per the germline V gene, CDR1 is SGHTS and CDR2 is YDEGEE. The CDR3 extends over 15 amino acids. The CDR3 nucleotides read TGTGCCATTATCATTCAGGACAGGGGTGGGAATGAGCAGTTCTTC. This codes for CAIIIQDRGGNEQFF.

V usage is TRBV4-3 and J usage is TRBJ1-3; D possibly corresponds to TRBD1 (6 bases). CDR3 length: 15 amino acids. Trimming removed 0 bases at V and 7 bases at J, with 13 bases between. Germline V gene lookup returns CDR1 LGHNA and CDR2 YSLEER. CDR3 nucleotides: TGCGCCAGCAGCCAAGAAGGGGGTGGATGGAACACCATATATTTT. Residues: CASSQEGGGWNTIYF.

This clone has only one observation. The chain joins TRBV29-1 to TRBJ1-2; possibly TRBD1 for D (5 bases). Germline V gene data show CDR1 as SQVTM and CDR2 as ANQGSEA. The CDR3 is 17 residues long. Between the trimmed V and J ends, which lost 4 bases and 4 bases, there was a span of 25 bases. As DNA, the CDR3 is TGCAGCGTTGTTAGTCGGGGTAGAGGGGATCGTGGCTATGGCTACACCTTC. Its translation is CSVVSRGRGDRGYGYTF.

CDR3 sequence reads: CASRNRGLGNEQFF. The CDR3 DNA is TGTGCCAGCAGGAACAGGGGGCTAGGGAATGAGCAGTTCTTC. The chain joins TRBV27 to TRBJ2-1, with TRBD1 matching 9 bases. The CDR3 is 14 amino acids. Germline assignment: CDR1 MNHEY and CDR2 SMNVEV (reference sequence). J lost 7 bases, V lost 6 bases, and 7 bases had no gene match.

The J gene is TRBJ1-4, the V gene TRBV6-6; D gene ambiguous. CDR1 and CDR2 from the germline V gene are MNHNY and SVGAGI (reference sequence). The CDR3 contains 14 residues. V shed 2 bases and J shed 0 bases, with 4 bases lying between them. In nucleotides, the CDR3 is TGTGCCAGCAGTTACACAGCAACTAATGAAAAACTGTTTTTT. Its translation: CASSYTATNEKLFF.

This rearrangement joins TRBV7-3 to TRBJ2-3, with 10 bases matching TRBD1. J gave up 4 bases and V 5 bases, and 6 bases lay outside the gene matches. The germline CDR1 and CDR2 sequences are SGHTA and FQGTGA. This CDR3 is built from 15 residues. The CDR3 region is CASSPGTGVSDTQYF. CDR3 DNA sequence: TGTGCCAGCAGCCCCGGGACAGGGGTTTCAGATACGCAGTATTTT.

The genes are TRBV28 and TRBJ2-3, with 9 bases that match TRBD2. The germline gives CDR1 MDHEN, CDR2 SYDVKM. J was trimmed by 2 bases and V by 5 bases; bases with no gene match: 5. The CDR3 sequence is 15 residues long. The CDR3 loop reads CASSPGLATTDTQYF. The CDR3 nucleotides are TGTGCCAGCAGTCCAGGACTAGCGACCACAGATACGCAGTATTTT.

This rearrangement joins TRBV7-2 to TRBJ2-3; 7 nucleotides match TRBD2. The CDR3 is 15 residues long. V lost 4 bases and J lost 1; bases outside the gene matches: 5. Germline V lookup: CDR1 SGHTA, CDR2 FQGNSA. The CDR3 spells CASSWGGLRTDTQYF. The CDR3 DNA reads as TGTGCCAGCAGCTGGGGGGGACTCCGCACAGATACGCAGTATTTT.

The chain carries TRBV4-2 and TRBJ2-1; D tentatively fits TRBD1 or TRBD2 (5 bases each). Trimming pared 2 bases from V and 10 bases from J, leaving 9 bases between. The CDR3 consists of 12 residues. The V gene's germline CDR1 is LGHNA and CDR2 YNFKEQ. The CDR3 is CASSQLRDEQFF. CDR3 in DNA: TGTGCCAGCAGCCAACTCCGGGACGAGCAGTTCTTC.